This T cell receptor (beta chain) stems from a study of glioma-infiltrating T cells. Amplification of TCR alpha and beta CDR3 regions from RNA used iRepertoire nested multiplex PCR. TCRdb passed the multiplex PCR reads through MiXCR, listing each CDR3 protein once. The table lists about 190,000 distinct CDR3 sequences, around 30% of them singletons. This clonotype was counted ten times or more. Its target is not known. Notes on the study in general: Gliomas, especially low-grade, showed above-expected tissue-blood divergence; non-neoplastic patients showed below.

This CDR3 spans 14 amino acids. The germline gives CDR1 SGHNT, CDR2 YYREEE (reference sequence). V was cut by 0 bases and J by 0 bases, with 6 bases left in between. The sample was glioma tissue, nonneoplastic brain tissue, or PBMCs (not recorded which). The sequence came from a human donor with low-grade glioma or glioblastoma, undergoing nonglioma brain surgery, or in good health (not recorded which). This chain links TRBV5-4 with TRBJ1-2; D ambiguous. CDR3 region: CASSLGATNYGYTF. The CDR3 bases are TGTGCCAGCAGCTTGGGAGCCACTAACTATGGCTACACCTTC.